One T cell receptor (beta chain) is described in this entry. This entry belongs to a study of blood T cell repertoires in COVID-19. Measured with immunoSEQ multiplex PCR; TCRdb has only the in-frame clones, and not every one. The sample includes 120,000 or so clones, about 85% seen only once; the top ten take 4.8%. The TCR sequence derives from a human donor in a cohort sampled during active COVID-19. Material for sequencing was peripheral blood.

DNA of the CDR3: TGTGCCTGGACAACCGGGACAGGGCTTGAAGCTTTCTTT. Translated: CAWTTGTGLEAFF. V usage is TRBV30 and J usage is TRBJ1-1; TRBD1 aligns across 9 bases. The CDR3 consists of 13 residues. The V gene's germline CDR1 is GTSNPN and CDR2 SVGIG (reference sequence). J lost 7 bases, V lost 4 bases, and 7 bases had no gene match.